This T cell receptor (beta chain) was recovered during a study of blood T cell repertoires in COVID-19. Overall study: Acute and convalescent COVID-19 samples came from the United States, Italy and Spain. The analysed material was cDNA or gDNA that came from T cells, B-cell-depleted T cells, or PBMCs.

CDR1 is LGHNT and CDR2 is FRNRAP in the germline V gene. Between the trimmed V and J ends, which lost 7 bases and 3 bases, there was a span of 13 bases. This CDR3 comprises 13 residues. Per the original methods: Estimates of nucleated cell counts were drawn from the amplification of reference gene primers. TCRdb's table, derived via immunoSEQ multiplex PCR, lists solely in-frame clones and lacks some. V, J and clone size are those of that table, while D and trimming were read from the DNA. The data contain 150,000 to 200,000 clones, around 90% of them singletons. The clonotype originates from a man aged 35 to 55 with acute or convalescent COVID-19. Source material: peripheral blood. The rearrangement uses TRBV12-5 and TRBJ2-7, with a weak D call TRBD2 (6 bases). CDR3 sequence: CASVGGGNYEQYF. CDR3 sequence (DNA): TGTGCTAGTGTCGGGGGAGGAAACTACGAGCAGTACTTC.